This T cell receptor (beta chain) is from a study of CD8 T cells in Susac syndrome. The RNA input was 0.5 to 1 ug, and it was reverse transcribed with random hexamers. By means of immunoSEQ multiplex PCR, TCR beta CDR3 spanning 54 Vbeta and 13 Jbeta underwent amplification. Each CDR3 protein gets one entry after TCRdb re-called the immunoSEQ multiplex PCR reads with MiXCR. The sample contains under 110,000 distinct CDR3 sequences, around 94% of which appear only once. CDR3 size: 14 residues. Germline-derived CDR1 and CDR2 are SGHTA and FQGTGA. Trimming removed 3 bases at V and 2 bases at J, with 10 bases between.

The TCR originated in a human donor with Susac syndrome. The V and J genes are TRBV7-3 and TRBJ1-1; the D gene is possibly TRBD1 (6 bases). The sample comprised CD8+ T cells from PBMCs. CDR3 region: CASSFTGPNTEAFF. DNA for the CDR3: TGTGCCAGCAGCTTTACAGGGCCCAACACTGAAGCTTTCTTT. Full variable domain (rest looked up from reference TRBV7-3 and TRBJ1-1): GAGVSQTPSNKVTEKGKYVELRCDPISGHTALYWYRQSLGQGPEFLIYFQGTGAADDSGLPNDRFFAVRPEGSVSTLKIQRTERGDSAVYLCASSFTGPNTEAFFGQGTRLTVV.